The T cell receptor (beta chain) described here comes from a study of T cell responses to AZD1222 COVID-19 vaccine. In germline, CDR1 is MGHRA, CDR2 YSYEKL. This CDR3 has 16 amino acids. V was clipped by 4 bases and J by 2 bases; unmatched bases: 4. The protocol was immunoSEQ multiplex PCR, while the TCRdb copy is restricted to in-frame clones and leaves out a portion. Among approximately 110,000 clones, around 92% were seen once, and the ten largest hold approximately 4.8%. Whole-study findings and limits: Seropositive at baseline were only a handful of AZD1222 recipients. The study sampled repertoires only after the peak T cell response. Vaccine-associated CD4 TCRs ranged over spike, dominating at 160-218 and 743-854.

This clone was seen more than once but under ten times. The antigen is undetermined. This TCR came from an adult in good health. The V and J genes are TRBV4-1 and TRBJ2-6; TRBD1 aligns across 8 bases. Sample: peripheral blood, taken on day 0 of AZD1222 vaccination. The CDR3 nucleotides read TGCGCCAGCAGCCCAGCAGGGGGCGCTGGGGCCAACGTCCTGACTTTC. Translation gives CASSPAGGAGANVLTF.